Each of the 19 T cell receptor beta chains below was sequenced from the same sample in a study of blood T cell repertoires in COVID-19 (dated by TCRdb to the early 2020s). The library was prepared using the immunoSEQ multiplex PCR assay. Not all clones reach the TCRdb copy of this immuneACCESS table, which keeps in-frame sequences only. Checked studies attribute under half of the gap to unresolved V genes and leave the rest unexplained. The sample table records about 400,000 clones; 88% of these occur just once. Of the sample, more than 2% falls within the top ten clones. The sample comprised PBMCs or T cells enriched from blood (not recorded which). These TCRs come from a woman aged 40 to 55 with acute COVID-19.

The chain carries TRBV5-1 and TRBJ1-2, with 7 bases aligning to TRBD1. CDR3 length: 13 amino acids. Germline-derived CDR1 and CDR2 are SGHRS and YFSETQ. With V trimmed by 5 bases and J by 2 bases, 3 bases remained unmatched. DNA of the CDR3: TGCGCCAGCAGATCAGGGGGAAACTATGGCTACACCTTC. The encoded protein is CASRSGGNYGYTF.

The chain carries TRBV10-3 and TRBJ1-1, with TRBD1 matching over 7 bases. V lost 6 bases and J lost 3; bases outside the gene matches: 7. From germline, CDR1 is ENHRY and CDR2 SYGVKD. CDR3 size: 14 residues. CDR3 sequence: CAIRSGGRDTEAFF. The CDR3 DNA follows: TGTGCCATCAGGTCAGGGGGACGGGACACTGAAGCTTTCTTT.

This chain joins TRBV29-1 and TRBJ2-3, with TRBD1 matching over 9 bases. Per germline, CDR1 SQVTM and CDR2 ANQGSEA. V trimming: 5 bases; J trimming: 5 bases; junction bases outside the gene matches: 8. The CDR3 is 14 residues long. The CDR3 spells CSVKGGQGLDTQYF. CDR3 coding DNA: TGCAGCGTTAAAGGGGGACAGGGCCTAGATACGCAGTATTTT.

DNA of the CDR3: TGCGCCAGCAGCTTGATGCGGGAGCAGTTCTTC. Protein sequence: CASSLMREQFF. The chain links TRBV5-1 to TRBJ2-1, with D uncertain. Trimming stripped 1 base from V and 10 bases from J, with 6 bases between. Per the germline V gene, CDR1 is SGHRS and CDR2 is YFSETQ. CDR3 length equals 11 residues.

On this clone itself: Other nucleotide sequences in the sample specify the same CDR3. The V and J genes are TRBV12-3 or TRBV12-4 and TRBJ1-5; D is ambiguous. CDR3 size: 13 residues. V lost 5 bases and J 5 bases, leaving 10 bases between the germline ends. As DNA, the CDR3 is TGTGCCAGCAGTCCTCCGGGTTATCAGCCCCAGCATTTT. Its translation is CASSPPGYQPQHF.

The chain combines TRBV30 with TRBJ1-2, with TRBD1 as a possible D gene (6 bases). The CDR3 is made up of 13 amino acids. Trimming stripped 7 bases from V and 5 bases from J, with 17 bases between. Germline CDR1 is GTSNPN and CDR2 is SVGIG (reference sequence). The CDR3 nucleotides are TGTGCCTCCTCGAGGGGGGGGAATTATGGCTACACCTTC. This sequence encodes CASSRGGNYGYTF. The full variable domain, with the rest looked up from reference TRBV30 and TRBJ1-2, is SQTIHQWPATLVQPVGSPLSLECTVEGTSNPNLYWYRQAAGRGLQLLFYSVGIGQISSEVPQNLSASRPQDRQFILSSKKLLLSDSGFYLCASSRGGNYGYTFGSGTRLTVV.

The V call is TRBV3-1 (or the pseudogene TRBV3-2), the J call TRBJ1-6; no reliable D call. V dropped 1 base and J dropped 6 bases, with 10 bases sitting between them. Germline CDR1 LGHDT, CDR2 YNNKEL (reference sequence). This CDR3 is built from 15 residues. In DNA, the CDR3 is TGTGCCAGCAGCCAAGTGTTGGGCAGTAATTCACCCCTCCACTTT. Residues: CASSQVLGSNSPLHF.

V usage is TRBV19 and J usage is TRBJ1-2; 7 bases are shared with TRBD1. Germline V gives CDR1 LNHDA, CDR2 SQIVND (reference sequence). The CDR3 has 12 residues. V was clipped by 6 bases and J by 6 bases; unmatched bases: 4. In nucleotides, the CDR3 is TGTGCCAGTAGGAAGGGGGCAGATGGCTACACCTTC. Its protein is CASRKGADGYTF.

The chain carries TRBV4-2 and TRBJ2-1; 9 nucleotides match TRBD1. This CDR3 is built from 15 residues. The germline V gene has CDR1 LGHNA and CDR2 YNFKEQ. J gave up 6 bases and V 2 bases, and 5 bases lay outside the gene matches. The CDR3 region is CASSQSGTGRNEQFF. CDR3 DNA: TGTGCCAGCAGCCAATCCGGGACAGGGCGCAATGAGCAGTTCTTC.

This chain joins TRBV28 and TRBJ1-6, with a tentative D call TRBD1 (5 bases). Germline V gives CDR1 MDHEN, CDR2 SYDVKM. This CDR3 has 15 residues. Trimming left V 6 bases short and J 5 bases short, with 14 bases between. CDR3 bases: TGTGCCAGCAGCTCGGCAGGGCACGATAATTCACCCCTCCACTTT. This encodes CASSSAGHDNSPLHF.

This clone was seen a few times. The gene calls are TRBV2 and TRBJ1-2; D ambiguous. V dropped 3 bases and J dropped 1 base, with 12 bases sitting between them. CDR1 and CDR2 from the germline V gene are SNHLY and FYNNEI. CDR3 size: 15 residues. The CDR3 is CASSDQAAFNYGYTF. DNA of the CDR3: TGTGCCAGCAGTGATCAGGCAGCCTTTAACTATGGCTACACCTTC.

This clone showed up just once. The gene calls are TRBV12-3 or TRBV12-4 and TRBJ2-4; D not certain. The V gene lost 6 bases and the J gene lost 0 bases, with 6 bases spanning the gap. The CDR3 runs to 13 residues. DNA for the CDR3: TGTGCCAGCAGCCCAGGAGCCAAAAACATTCAGTACTTC. Its translation is CASSPGAKNIQYF.

The rearrangement joins TRBV6-1 to TRBJ2-5; D ambiguous. This CDR3 has 13 amino acids. V dropped 3 bases and J dropped 1 base, with 6 bases sitting between them. The germline CDR1 and CDR2 sequences are MNHNS and SASEGT. The CDR3 sequence: CASSDTAQETQYF. The CDR3 nucleotides read TGTGCCAGCAGTGATACAGCCCAAGAGACCCAGTACTTC.

The chain uses TRBV9 and TRBJ2-5; 10 bases map to TRBD2. This CDR3 is built from 15 residues. Germline V gene lookup returns CDR1 SGDLS and CDR2 YYNGEE. With V trimmed by 4 bases and J by 5 bases, 8 bases remained unmatched. The CDR3 loop reads CASSRLAGEGETQYF. In nucleotides, the CDR3 is TGTGCCAGCAGCCGGCTAGCGGGGGAGGGGGAGACCCAGTACTTC.

The chain joins TRBV29-1 to TRBJ2-7; 9 bases are a match to TRBD2. Germline assignment: CDR1 SQVTM and CDR2 ANQGSEA. V shed 7 bases and J 4 bases; nucleotides not matched to a gene: 5. This CDR3 region has 12 residues. The CDR3 nucleotides are TGCAGCGCGGGGACTAGCTCATACGAGCAGTACTTC. It translates to CSAGTSSYEQYF.

This sequence joins TRBV18 and TRBJ1-5, with D tentatively TRBD1 (5 bases). CDR3 size: 18 residues. The V end lost 4 bases, the J end lost 0 bases, and 19 bases lay between the germline ends. Germline V gene data show CDR1 as KGHSH and CDR2 as LQKENI. The CDR3 here is CASSLTRPGGDSNQPQHF. The DNA for the CDR3 is TGTGCCAGCTCACTTACCCGTCCTGGGGGGGATAGCAATCAGCCCCAGCATTTT.

The chain joins TRBV4-1 to TRBJ2-1, with 12 bases lining up with TRBD2. Germline V CDR1 and CDR2: MGHRA, YSYEKL. This CDR3 contains 16 residues. Trimming at V came to 1 base and at J to 6 bases, leaving 4 bases not matched to a gene. In DNA form, the CDR3 reads TGCGCCAGCAGCCAAGTGCTAGCGGGGGGGGTCAATGAGCAGTTCTTC. Its translation: CASSQVLAGGVNEQFF.

The J gene is TRBJ1-4, the V gene TRBV18; 9 nucleotides line up with TRBD1. J was trimmed by 6 bases and V by 3 bases; bases with no gene match: 14. The CDR3 sequence is 18 residues long. Germline V gene sequence: CDR1 KGHSH, CDR2 LQKENI. The CDR3 is CASSPRGTGPPEDEKLFF. The CDR3 DNA reads as TGTGCCAGCTCACCCCGGGGGACAGGGCCCCCGGAGGATGAAAAACTGTTTTTT.

This chain links TRBV4-1 with TRBJ1-2, with D possibly matching TRBD1 (6 bases). This CDR3 is built from 14 residues. The germline V and J ends were trimmed by 4 bases and 3 bases, with 12 bases remaining between them. Germline CDR1 reads MGHRA; CDR2 reads YSYEKL. The CDR3 DNA sequence: TGCGCCAGCAGCCCTCCAAACAGGGACTATGGCTACACCTTC. It is translated as CASSPPNRDYGYTF.